This T cell receptor (beta chain) was profiled in a study of blood T cell repertoires in COVID-19. As for the study in general: Samples representing acute and convalescent COVID-19 were sourced from the United States, Italy and Spain.

Libraries were prepared by immunoSEQ multiplex PCR; TCRdb keeps only in-frame clonotypes and omits some of them. The table lists about 320,000 clones, 87% of them singletons, with approximately 5% in the top ten. This clone was seen a single time. Its ends do not fully match the called genes, so a read error is possible. Participants' own reports of clinical history determined their cohort assignment. Germline CDR1 is SSHAT and CDR2 is FNYEAQ (reference sequence). The CDR3 is 12 residues long. The V call is TRBV7-7, the J call TRBJ2-5; D uncertain. The sequence came from a woman aged 25 to 45 who had recovered from COVID-19. The source material was PBMCs or T cells enriched from blood (not recorded which). DNA of the CDR3: TGTGCTAGCAGCTCATCCGGGGAGACCCAGTACTTC. Amino acid sequence: CASSSSGETQYF. Full variable domain (outside the CDR3, taken from reference TRBV7-7 and TRBJ2-5): GAGVSQSPRYKVTKRGQDVTLRCDPISSHATLYWYQQALGQGPEFLTYFNYEAQPDKSGLPSDRFSAERPEGSISTLTIQRTEQRDSAMYRCASSSSGETQYFGPGTRLLVL.